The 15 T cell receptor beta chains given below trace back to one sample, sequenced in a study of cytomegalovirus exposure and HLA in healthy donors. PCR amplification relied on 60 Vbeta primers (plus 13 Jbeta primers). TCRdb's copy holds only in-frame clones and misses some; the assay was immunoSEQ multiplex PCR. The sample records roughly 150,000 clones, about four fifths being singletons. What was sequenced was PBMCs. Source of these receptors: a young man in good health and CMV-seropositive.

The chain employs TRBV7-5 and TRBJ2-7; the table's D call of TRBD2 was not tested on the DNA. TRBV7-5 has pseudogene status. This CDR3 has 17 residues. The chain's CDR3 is CARSFAGRHWSSYEQYF. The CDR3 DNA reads TGTGCCAGAAGCTTTGCCGGTCGGCACTGGAGCTCCTACGAGCAGTACTTC.

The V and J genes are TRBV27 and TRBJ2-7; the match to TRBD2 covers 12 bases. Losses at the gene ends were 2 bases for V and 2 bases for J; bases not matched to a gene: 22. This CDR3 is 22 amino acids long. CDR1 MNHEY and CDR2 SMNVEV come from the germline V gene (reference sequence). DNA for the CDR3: TGTGCCAGCAGTTTAAGGGTCGGGGTTCGGACTAGCGGGATGCCCACCCCCTACGAGCAGTACTTC. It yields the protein CASSLRVGVRTSGMPTPYEQYF.

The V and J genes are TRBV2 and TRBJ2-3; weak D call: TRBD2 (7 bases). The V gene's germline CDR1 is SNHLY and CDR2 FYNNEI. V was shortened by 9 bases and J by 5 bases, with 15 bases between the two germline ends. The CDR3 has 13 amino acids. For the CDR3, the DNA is TGTGCCAGGGGGGGGCAGGGGATAGATACGCAGTATTTT. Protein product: CARGGQGIDTQYF.

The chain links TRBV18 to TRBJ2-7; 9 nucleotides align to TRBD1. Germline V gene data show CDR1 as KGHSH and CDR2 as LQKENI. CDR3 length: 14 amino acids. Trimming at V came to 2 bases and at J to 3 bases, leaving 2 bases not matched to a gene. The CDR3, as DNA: TGTGCCAGCTCACCAACGGGACAGGGCTACGAGCAGTACTTC. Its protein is CASSPTGQGYEQYF.

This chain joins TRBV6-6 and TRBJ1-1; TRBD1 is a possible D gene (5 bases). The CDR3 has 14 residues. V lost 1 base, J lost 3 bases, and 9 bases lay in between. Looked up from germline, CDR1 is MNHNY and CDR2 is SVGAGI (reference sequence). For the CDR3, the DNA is TGTGCCAGCAGTTACTGGGTAGGGGACACTGAAGCTTTCTTT. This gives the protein CASSYWVGDTEAFF.

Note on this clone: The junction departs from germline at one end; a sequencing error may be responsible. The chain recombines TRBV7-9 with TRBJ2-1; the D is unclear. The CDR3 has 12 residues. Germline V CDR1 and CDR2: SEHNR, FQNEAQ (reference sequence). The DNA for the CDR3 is TGTTCCAGCAGCTCCTCTATGAATGAGCAGTTCTTC. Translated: CSSSSSMNEQFF. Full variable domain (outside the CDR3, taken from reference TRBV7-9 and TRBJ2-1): DTGVSQNPRHKITKRGQNVTFRCDPISEHNRLYWYRQTLGQGPEFLTYFQNEAQLEKSRLLSDRFSAERPKGSFSTLEIQRTEQGDSAMYLCSSSSSMNEQFFGPGTRLTVL.

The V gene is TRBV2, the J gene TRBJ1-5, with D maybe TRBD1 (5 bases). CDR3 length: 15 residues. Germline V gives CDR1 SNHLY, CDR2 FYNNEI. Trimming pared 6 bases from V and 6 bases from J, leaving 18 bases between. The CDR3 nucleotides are TGTGCCAGCAGCGACGTGCTGGGGGGGGGTCAGCCCCAGCATTTT. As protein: CASSDVLGGGQPQHF.

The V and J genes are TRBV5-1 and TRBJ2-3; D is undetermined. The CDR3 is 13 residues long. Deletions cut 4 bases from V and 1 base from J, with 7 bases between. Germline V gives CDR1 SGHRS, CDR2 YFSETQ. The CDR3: CASSNEGTDTQYF. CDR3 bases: TGCGCCAGCAGCAACGAGGGCACAGATACGCAGTATTTT.

The CDR3 region is CAVGQGSNGYTF. Here the CDR3 DNA reads TGTGCCGTCGGACAGGGGTCGAATGGCTACACCTTC. This chain uses TRBV28 with TRBJ1-2; 9 nucleotides match TRBD1. CDR1 is MDHEN, CDR2 SYDVKM, per germline. The junction had 7 bases not matched to a gene; V was cut back by 11 bases and J by 6 bases. This CDR3 has 12 residues.

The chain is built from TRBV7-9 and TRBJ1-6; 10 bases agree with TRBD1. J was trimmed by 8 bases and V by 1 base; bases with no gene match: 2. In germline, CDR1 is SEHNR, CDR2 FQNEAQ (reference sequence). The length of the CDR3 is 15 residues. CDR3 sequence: CASSLGGTGDSPLHF. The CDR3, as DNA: TGTGCCAGCAGCTTAGGCGGGACAGGGGATTCACCCCTCCACTTT.

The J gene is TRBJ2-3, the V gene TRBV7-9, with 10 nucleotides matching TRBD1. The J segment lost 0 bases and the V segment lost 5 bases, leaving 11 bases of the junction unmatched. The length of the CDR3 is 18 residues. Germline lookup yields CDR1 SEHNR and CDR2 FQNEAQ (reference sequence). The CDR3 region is CASSRSETGGLSTDTQYF. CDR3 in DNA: TGTGCCAGCAGCCGCAGCGAGACAGGGGGCCTTAGCACAGATACGCAGTATTTT.

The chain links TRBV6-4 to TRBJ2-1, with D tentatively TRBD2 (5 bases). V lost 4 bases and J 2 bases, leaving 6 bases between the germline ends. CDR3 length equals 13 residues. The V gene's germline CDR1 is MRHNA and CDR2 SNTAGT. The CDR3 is CASSAGTYNEQFF. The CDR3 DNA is TGTGCCAGCAGTGCCGGGACCTACAATGAGCAGTTCTTC.

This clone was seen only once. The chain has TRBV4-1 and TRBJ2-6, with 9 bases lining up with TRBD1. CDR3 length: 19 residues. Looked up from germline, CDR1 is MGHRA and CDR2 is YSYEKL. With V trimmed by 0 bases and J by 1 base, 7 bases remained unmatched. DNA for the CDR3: TGCGCCAGCAGCCAAGATAGCCCCGGGACAGGGTCTGGGGCCAACGTCCTGACTTTC. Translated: CASSQDSPGTGSGANVLTF.

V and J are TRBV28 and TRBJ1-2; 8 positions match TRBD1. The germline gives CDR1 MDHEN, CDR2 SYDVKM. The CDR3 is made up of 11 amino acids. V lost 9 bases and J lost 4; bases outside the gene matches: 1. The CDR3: CARQGVYGYTF. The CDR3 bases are TGTGCCAGACAGGGGGTCTATGGCTACACCTTC.

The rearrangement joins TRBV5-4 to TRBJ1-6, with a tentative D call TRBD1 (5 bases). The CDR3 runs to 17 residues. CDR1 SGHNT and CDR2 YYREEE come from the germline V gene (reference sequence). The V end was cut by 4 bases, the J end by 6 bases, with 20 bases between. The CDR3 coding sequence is TGTGCCAGCAGCCTCCTTTCTCCGGGGGGAGGTAATTCACCCCTCCACTTT. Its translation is CASSLLSPGGGNSPLHF. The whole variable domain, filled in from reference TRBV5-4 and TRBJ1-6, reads ETGVTQSPTHLIKTRGQQVTLRCSSQSGHNTVSWYQQALGQGPQFIFQYYREEENGRGNFPPRFSGLQFPNYSSELNVNALELDDSALYLCASSLLSPGGGNSPLHFGNGTRLTVT.